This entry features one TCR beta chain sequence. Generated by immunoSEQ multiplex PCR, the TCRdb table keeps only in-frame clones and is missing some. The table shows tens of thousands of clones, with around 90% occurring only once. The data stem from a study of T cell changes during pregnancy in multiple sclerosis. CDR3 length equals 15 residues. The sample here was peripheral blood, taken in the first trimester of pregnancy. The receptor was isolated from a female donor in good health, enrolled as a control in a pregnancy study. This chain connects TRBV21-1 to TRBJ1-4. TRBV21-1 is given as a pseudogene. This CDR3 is CASSSCPGGREKLFF. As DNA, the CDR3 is TGTGCCAGCAGCAGTTGTCCCGGGGGGCGGGAAAAACTGTTTTTT.